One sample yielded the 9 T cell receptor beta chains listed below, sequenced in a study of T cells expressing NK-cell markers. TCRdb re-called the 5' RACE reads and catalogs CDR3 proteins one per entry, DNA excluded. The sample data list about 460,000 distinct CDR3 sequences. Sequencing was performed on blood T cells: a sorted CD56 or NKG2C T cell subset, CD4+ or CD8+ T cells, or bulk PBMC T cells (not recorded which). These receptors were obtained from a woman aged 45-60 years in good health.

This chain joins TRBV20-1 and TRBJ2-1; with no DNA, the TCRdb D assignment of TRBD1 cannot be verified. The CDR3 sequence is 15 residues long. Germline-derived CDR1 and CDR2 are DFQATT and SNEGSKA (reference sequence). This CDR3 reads CSARDPYRGRNEQFF.

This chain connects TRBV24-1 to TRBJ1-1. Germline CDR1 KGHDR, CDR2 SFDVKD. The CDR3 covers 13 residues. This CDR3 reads CATKLGENTEAFF.

CDR3 region: CSARGLGGYEAFF. V gene TRBV20-1 combines with J gene TRBJ1-1; no DNA is available, so the TRBD1 call from TCRdb remains unchecked. The CDR3 has 13 amino acids. The germline CDR1 and CDR2 sequences are DFQATT and SNEGSKA (reference sequence).

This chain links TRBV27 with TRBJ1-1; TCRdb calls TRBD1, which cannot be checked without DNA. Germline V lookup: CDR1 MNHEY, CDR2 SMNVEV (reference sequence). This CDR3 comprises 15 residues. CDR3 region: CASRKPGQMNTEAFF.

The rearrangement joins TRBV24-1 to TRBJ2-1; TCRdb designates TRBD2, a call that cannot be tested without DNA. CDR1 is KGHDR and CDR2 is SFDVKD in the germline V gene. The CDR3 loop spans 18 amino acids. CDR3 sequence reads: CATSDFAGGSVLYNEQFF.

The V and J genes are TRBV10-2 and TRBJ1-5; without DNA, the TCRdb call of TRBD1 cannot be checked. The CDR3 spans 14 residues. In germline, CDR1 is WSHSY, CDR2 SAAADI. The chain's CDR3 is CASSEGARNQPQHF.

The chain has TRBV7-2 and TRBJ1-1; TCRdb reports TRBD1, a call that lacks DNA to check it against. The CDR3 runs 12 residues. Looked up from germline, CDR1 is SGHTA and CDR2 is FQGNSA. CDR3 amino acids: CASSWGPTEAFF.

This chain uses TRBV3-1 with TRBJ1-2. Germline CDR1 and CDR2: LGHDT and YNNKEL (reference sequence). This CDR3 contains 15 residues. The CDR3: CASSLLRTGNYGYTF.

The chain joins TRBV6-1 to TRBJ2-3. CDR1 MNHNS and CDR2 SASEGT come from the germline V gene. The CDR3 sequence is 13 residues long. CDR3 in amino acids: CASSELRTDTQYF.